These 28 T cell receptor beta chains were sequenced from one sample in a study of cytomegalovirus exposure and HLA in healthy donors. Primers for the PCR totalled 60 Vbeta and 13 Jbeta. Generated by immunoSEQ multiplex PCR, the TCRdb table keeps only in-frame clones and is missing some. The data contain around 33,000 clones, 90% to 95% of them singletons. The source material was PBMCs. The receptors stem from a woman in her late teens or twenties in good health and CMV-seronegative.

The table lists this clone with a count of one. The rearrangement joins TRBV15 to TRBJ1-2, with D tentatively TRBD1 (6 bases). V was pared by 7 bases and J by 3 bases, with 12 bases between. Germline V gene sequence: CDR1 LNHNV, CDR2 YYDKDF (reference sequence). The CDR3 extends over 13 amino acids. The CDR3 DNA follows: TGTGCCACCACCAAGGGACAACACTATGGCTACACCTTC. It codes for CATTKGQHYGYTF. Filled out from reference TRBV15 and TRBJ1-2, the complete variable domain reads DAMVIQNPRYQVTQFGKPVTLSCSQTLNHNVMYWYQQKSSQAPKLLFHYYDKDFNNEADTPDNFQSRRPNTSFCFLDIRSPGLGDTAMYLCATTKGQHYGYTFGSGTRLTVV.

The chain links TRBV19 to TRBJ1-2; 10 positions match TRBD1. V was pared by 5 bases and J by 3 bases, with 6 bases of the junction left unmatched. The CDR3 extends over 15 amino acids. Germline V gene data show CDR1 as LNHDA and CDR2 as SQIVND (reference sequence). CDR3 residues: CASSPKDRGDYGYTF. The CDR3 nucleotides are TGTGCCAGTAGTCCCAAGGACAGGGGGGACTATGGCTACACCTTC.

Here the CDR3 reads CASSATGSGNTIYF. DNA for the CDR3: TGTGCCAGCAGTGCGACAGGCTCTGGAAACACCATATATTTT. The chain has TRBV6-5 and TRBJ1-3; maybe TRBD1 (6 bases). The germline V gene has CDR1 MNHEY and CDR2 SVGAGI. The length of the CDR3 is 14 residues. The V gene lost 5 bases and the J gene lost 0 bases, with 8 bases spanning the gap.

This clone was seen a few times. V usage is TRBV11-2 and J usage is TRBJ2-7; 9 nucleotides align to TRBD1. J was trimmed by 3 bases and V by 5 bases; bases with no gene match: 14. The CDR3 sequence is 17 residues long. Germline V gives CDR1 SGHAT, CDR2 FQNNGV. In DNA, the CDR3 is TGTGCCAGCAGCCCACTCGGTCGGGACAGGGATCTCTACGAGCAGTACTTC. Its protein is CASSPLGRDRDLYEQYF. Filled out from reference TRBV11-2 and TRBJ2-7, the complete variable domain reads EAGVAQSPRYKIIEKRQSVAFWCNPISGHATLYWYQQILGQGPKLLIQFQNNGVVDDSQLPKDRFSAERLKGVDSTLKIQPAKLEDSAVYLCASSPLGRDRDLYEQYFGPGTRLTVT.

The CDR3 DNA reads TGTGCCTGGAGTGTAGGAGGAACCAACACTGAAGCTTTCTTT. Translated, it gives CAWSVGGTNTEAFF. The chain is built from TRBV30 and TRBJ1-1; D remains unclear. Germline lookup yields CDR1 GTSNPN and CDR2 SVGIG (reference sequence). The CDR3 sequence is 14 residues long. V lost 0 bases and J 2 bases, leaving 10 bases between the germline ends.

The J gene is TRBJ1-1, the V gene TRBV6-1; D gene uncertain. CDR3 length equals 14 residues. CDR1 and CDR2 (germline): MNHNS, SASEGT. Trimming left V 1 base short and J 4 bases short, with 10 bases between. The CDR3 bases are TGTGCCAGCAGTGAAGTGGACTCACGCACTGAAGCTTTCTTT. Its protein product is CASSEVDSRTEAFF.

The rearrangement uses TRBV7-2 and TRBJ1-4; possible D gene TRBD1, 5 bases. The CDR3 consists of 13 residues. Germline V CDR1 and CDR2: SGHTA, FQGNSA. With 3 bases removed from V and 8 bases from J, the gap between germline ends came to 10 bases. For the CDR3, the DNA is TGTGCCAGCAGCTTCCAGGGAGGAGAAAAACTGTTTTTT. Its protein product is CASSFQGGEKLFF.

V gene TRBV12-5 combines with J gene TRBJ2-7; the match to TRBD1 covers 8 bases. Looked up from germline, CDR1 is LGHNT and CDR2 is FRNRAP. The CDR3 runs to 15 residues. J gave up 3 bases and V 1 base, and 5 bases lay outside the gene matches. Written as DNA, the CDR3 is TGTGCTAGTGGTTTGGACGGGGGACAGGTCTACGAGCAGTACTTC. Protein sequence: CASGLDGGQVYEQYF.

This rearrangement joins TRBV19 to TRBJ1-3, with D maybe TRBD1 (5 bases). Trimming removed 9 bases at V and 3 bases at J, with 15 bases between. This CDR3 region has 14 residues. Germline loops: CDR1 LNHDA, CDR2 SQIVND (reference sequence). The CDR3 nucleotides read TGTGCCAGGGTGACAGAATCCTGTGGAAACACCATATATTTT. This gives the protein CARVTESCGNTIYF.

The rearrangement links TRBV5-1 to TRBJ1-6; D possibly corresponds to TRBD1 (6 bases). The V gene's germline CDR1 is SGHRS and CDR2 YFSETQ. V was clipped by 0 bases and J by 7 bases, with 11 bases between them. This CDR3 comprises 15 residues. The CDR3 region has the DNA TGCGCCAGCAGCTTGGAGGCAGGGGAAAATTCACCCCTCCACTTT. Amino acid sequence: CASSLEAGENSPLHF.

The chain combines TRBV5-6 with TRBJ2-2, with TRBD2 matching 12 bases. V lost 4 bases, J lost 7 bases, and 8 bases stayed unmatched. The CDR3 contains 16 residues. Per germline, CDR1 SGHDT and CDR2 YYEEEE. The CDR3 protein is CASSPLAGGLGGELFF. Written as DNA, the CDR3 is TGTGCCAGCAGCCCCCTAGCGGGAGGGCTGGGCGGGGAGCTGTTTTTT.

The chain employs TRBV7-9 and TRBJ2-1, with 7 bases fitting TRBD2. This CDR3 region has 15 residues. CDR1 and CDR2 (germline): SEHNR, FQNEAQ (reference sequence). V was pared by 7 bases and J by 4 bases, with 10 bases of the junction left unmatched. The CDR3 sequence: CASKGPSGLYNEQFF. The CDR3 DNA is TGTGCCAGCAAGGGACCTAGCGGCTTATACAATGAGCAGTTCTTC.

The gene calls are TRBV7-2 and TRBJ1-5; TRBD1 matches at 9 bases. CDR3 length equals 14 residues. After removal of 6 bases from V and 2 bases from J, the junction contained 2 bases not matched to a gene. Germline V gives CDR1 SGHTA, CDR2 FQGNSA. Here the CDR3 reads CASRRTGGNQPQHF. The CDR3 DNA is TGTGCCAGCAGACGGACAGGGGGCAATCAGCCCCAGCATTTT.

J is TRBJ1-6 and V is TRBV7-3; possibly TRBD1 for D (5 bases). Germline assignment: CDR1 SGHTA and CDR2 FQGTGA. CDR3 length: 23 residues. V lost 5 bases, J lost 7 bases, and 39 bases lay in between. The CDR3 region is CASSLRSAFMGTGLAPRNSPLHF. CDR3 in DNA: TGTGCCAGCAGCCTAAGATCCGCCTTTATGGGAACAGGTTTAGCTCCTAGGAATTCACCCCTCCACTTT.

This chain joins TRBV4-1 and TRBJ2-1; the match to TRBD2 covers 9 bases. Germline CDR1 is MGHRA and CDR2 is YSYEKL. The CDR3 loop spans 15 amino acids. The trim removed 3 bases at V and 8 bases at J, leaving 8 bases unmatched. The CDR3 DNA follows: TGCGCCAGCAGCCAGACTAGCGGAGAGTTCGATGAGCAGTTCTTC. It encodes CASSQTSGEFDEQFF.

The rearrangement uses TRBV9 and TRBJ2-3; D remains unclear. This CDR3 has 13 residues. The V end was cut by 3 bases, the J end by 1 base, with 6 bases between. The germline V gene encodes CDR1 SGDLS and CDR2 YYNGEE. CDR3: CASSGSGTDTQYF. The CDR3 coding sequence is TGTGCCAGCAGCGGGAGCGGCACAGATACGCAGTATTTT.

This chain links TRBV15 with TRBJ1-1; D remains ambiguous. This CDR3 region has 14 residues. Germline V gene data show CDR1 as LNHNV and CDR2 as YYDKDF (reference sequence). The germline V and J ends were trimmed by 7 bases and 0 bases, with 12 bases remaining between them. CDR3 sequence (DNA): TGTGCCACCAACCGCGCGCTGCTGAACACTGAAGCTTTCTTT. Its translation is CATNRALLNTEAFF. The full variable domain, with the rest looked up from reference TRBV15 and TRBJ1-1, is DAMVIQNPRYQVTQFGKPVTLSCSQTLNHNVMYWYQQKSSQAPKLLFHYYDKDFNNEADTPDNFQSRRPNTSFCFLDIRSPGLGDTAMYLCATNRALLNTEAFFGQGTRLTVV.

The chain combines TRBV9 with TRBJ2-3, with TRBD2 as a possible D gene (6 bases). Trimming pared 3 bases from V and 2 bases from J, leaving 13 bases between. CDR1 and CDR2 (germline): SGDLS, YYNGEE. The CDR3 contains 15 residues. CDR3 protein: CASSASGLPTDTQYF. The CDR3 region has the DNA TGTGCCAGCAGCGCTTCGGGACTTCCCACAGATACGCAGTATTTT.

The V call is TRBV28, the J call TRBJ2-5, with 7 bases lining up with TRBD1. This CDR3 spans 15 amino acids. J gave up 3 bases and V 4 bases, and 8 bases lay outside the gene matches. Germline lookup yields CDR1 MDHEN and CDR2 SYDVKM. For the CDR3, the DNA is TGTGCCAGCAGTTCTCCCGGGACAGCAAAAGAGACCCAGTACTTC. Residues: CASSSPGTAKETQYF. Based on the CDR3 plus reference TRBV28 and TRBJ2-5, the full variable domain is DVKVTQSSRYLVKRTGEKVFLECVQDMDHENMFWYRQDPGLGLRLIYFSYDVKMKEKGDIPEGYSVSREKKERFSLILESASTNQTSMYLCASSSPGTAKETQYFGPGTRLLVL.

The chain joins TRBV28 to TRBJ1-5; D perhaps matches TRBD1 (6 bases). V lost 9 bases and J lost 4, with 10 bases in between. Per germline, CDR1 MDHEN and CDR2 SYDVKM. CDR3 length: 12 amino acids. CDR3 region: CASHTGNQPQHF. CDR3 DNA sequence: TGTGCCAGTCATACAGGGAATCAGCCCCAGCATTTT. Looking up the rest from reference TRBV28 and TRBJ1-5 gives the full variable domain: DVKVTQSSRYLVKRTGEKVFLECVQDMDHENMFWYRQDPGLGLRLIYFSYDVKMKEKGDIPEGYSVSREKKERFSLILESASTNQTSMYLCASHTGNQPQHFGDGTRLSIL.

The chain links TRBV5-1 to TRBJ2-1, with 9 bases fitting TRBD1. V lost 3 bases to trimming and J lost 4 bases; unmatched junction nucleotides: 14. Germline values: CDR1 SGHRS, CDR2 YFSETQ. The CDR3 is 18 residues long. The CDR3 spells CASSSKRGTGSSYNEQFF. CDR3 in DNA: TGCGCCAGCAGCTCCAAAAGGGGGACAGGGTCATCATACAATGAGCAGTTCTTC.

The gene calls are TRBV7-6 and TRBJ1-1; TRBD1 might be the D (5 bases). V was cut by 3 bases and J by 6 bases, with 17 bases left in between. CDR3 length equals 15 residues. In germline, CDR1 is SGHVS, CDR2 FNYEAQ. The CDR3 spells CASSFGGGFFAEAFF. The CDR3 nucleotides read TGTGCCAGCAGCTTTGGGGGGGGATTTTTCGCTGAAGCTTTCTTT.

The V call is TRBV6-5, the J call TRBJ2-5; D may be TRBD2 (5 bases). Germline V gene lookup returns CDR1 MNHEY and CDR2 SVGAGI. CDR3 length: 13 amino acids. Trimming removed 6 bases at V and 3 bases at J, with 11 bases between. CDR3 residues: CASSRTLKETQYF. In DNA form, the CDR3 reads TGTGCCAGCAGCCGGACTTTGAAAGAGACCCAGTACTTC.

The chain joins TRBV11-2 to TRBJ1-4, with TRBD1 as a possible D gene (6 bases). V lost 3 bases to trimming and J lost 0 bases, with 14 bases between them. The CDR3 contains 17 residues. From germline, CDR1 is SGHAT and CDR2 FQNNGV. The CDR3 DNA sequence: TGTGCCAGCAGCTTGAGGGGGATAACGGCAACTAATGAAAAACTGTTTTTT. This gives the protein CASSLRGITATNEKLFF.

This clone was observed a single time. CDR3 DNA sequence: TGTGCCAGCAGCTCCGGGACTAGCGGGAGTACAGATACGCAGTATTTT. This codes for CASSSGTSGSTDTQYF. This chain joins TRBV7-9 and TRBJ2-3, with 14 nucleotides matching TRBD2. The CDR3 is 16 amino acids. CDR1 and CDR2 from the germline V gene are SEHNR and FQNEAQ (reference sequence). The V and J ends lost 4 bases and 3 bases, in that order; junction bases with no gene match: 3.

This clone was recorded a few times. V and J are TRBV7-3 and TRBJ2-7; no definite D call. V gave up 2 bases and J gave up 4 bases, with 9 bases separating them. This CDR3 region has 13 residues. Germline CDR1 and CDR2: SGHTA and FQGTGA. The DNA for the CDR3 is TGTGCCAGCAGCTTATTCATCGGGTACGAGCAGTACTTC. Translating gives CASSLFIGYEQYF.

The chain links TRBV6-6 to TRBJ1-2; 7 bases match TRBD1. The germline V gene encodes CDR1 MNHNY and CDR2 SVGAGI (reference sequence). V lost 5 bases, J lost 2 bases, and 8 bases stayed unmatched. The CDR3 contains 15 residues. CDR3 sequence (DNA): TGTGCCAGCAGTGACAGACAGGGAACGAACTATGGCTACACCTTC. Protein product: CASSDRQGTNYGYTF.

The chain employs TRBV6-1 and TRBJ2-7; 9 bases fit TRBD1. This CDR3 comprises 15 residues. Looked up from germline, CDR1 is MNHNS and CDR2 is SASEGT. Unmatched junction bases numbered 10, after V lost 7 bases and J lost 3 bases. The CDR3: CASTSPGQGVYEQYF. The CDR3 DNA reads TGTGCCAGCACCTCACCGGGACAGGGAGTCTACGAGCAGTACTTC.